This T cell receptor (beta chain) is drawn from a study of blood T cell repertoires in COVID-19. Assignment of participants to cohorts was predicated upon participant-reported clinical history. Germline-derived CDR1 and CDR2 are LNHNV and YYDKDF (reference sequence). V gave up 2 bases and J gave up 6 bases; unmatched junction bases: 17. The CDR3 runs to 20 residues. In the study's own analysis: Reference gene primers were amplified, and this amplification served to estimate nucleated cell counts. The method was immunoSEQ multiplex PCR; TCRdb's version includes in-frame clones alone and lacks a portion of them. V and J calls plus clone size are reproduced from that table; the DNA served to infer D and trimming. The table shows about 350,000 clones, with more than 75% occurring only once.

The source of this sequence is a woman aged 25 to 45 who had recovered from COVID-19. The chain is built from TRBV15 and TRBJ1-5, with 12 bases matching TRBD1. Sequenced material: PBMCs or T cells enriched from blood (not recorded which). The CDR3 region is CATSRFRDRGRGWFSQPQHF. The CDR3, as DNA: TGTGCCACCAGCAGATTCCGGGACAGGGGGCGCGGGTGGTTCAGTCAGCCCCAGCATTTT.